The T cell receptor (beta chain) under discussion was sequenced for a study of blood T cells in healthy people across ages. Study results and caveats: Considered underestimates were the diversity estimates obtained from one million T cells.

The study drew donors from healthy Caucasian individuals in Russia aged about 6 to 95. With respect to this clonotype: Its antigen is unknown.

V was trimmed by 4 bases and J by 1 base, leaving 12 bases between them. Germline V gene data show CDR1 as KGHDR and CDR2 as SFDVKD. The CDR3 is made up of 16 amino acids. Through a sample-barcoded 5' primer and a J-beta primer mix, a second PCR was run for roughly 6 to 12 cycles. MiXCR, run by TCRdb on the 5' RACE reads, gives a single entry per CDR3 protein. This sample has fewer than 800,000 distinct CDR3 sequences; about half occur once, and the top ten carry 30% to 40%. Sequencing was performed on blood. This rearrangement joins TRBV24-1 to TRBJ2-2; D gene ambiguous. The clonotype originates from a woman aged 55-70 years in good health. The CDR3 reads CATSDALRLNTGELFF. CDR3 in DNA: TGTGCCACCAGTGACGCTCTACGTTTGAACACCGGGGAGCTGTTTTTT.